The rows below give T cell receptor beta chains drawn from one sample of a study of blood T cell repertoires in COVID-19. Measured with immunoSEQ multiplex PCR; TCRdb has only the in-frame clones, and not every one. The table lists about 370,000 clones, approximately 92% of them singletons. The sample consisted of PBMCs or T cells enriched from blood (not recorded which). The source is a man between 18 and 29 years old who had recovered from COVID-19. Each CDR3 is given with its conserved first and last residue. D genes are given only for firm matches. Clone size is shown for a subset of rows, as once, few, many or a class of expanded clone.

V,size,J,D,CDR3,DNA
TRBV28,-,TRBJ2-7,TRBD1,CASSFGTGSIRSYEQYF,TGTGCCAGCAGTTTCGGGACAGGGTCTATTAGATCCTACGAGCAGTACTTC
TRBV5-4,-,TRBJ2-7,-,CASSLVDGGYEQYF,TGTGCCAGCAGCTTGGTAGACGGAGGGTACGAGCAGTACTTC
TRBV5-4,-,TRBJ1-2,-,CASSLEGESNGYTF,TGTGCCAGCAGCTTGGAGGGAGAGAGCAATGGCTACACCTTC
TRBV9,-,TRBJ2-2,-,CASSVGPEGTGELFF,TGTGCCAGCAGCGTTGGCCCGGAGGGCACCGGGGAGCTGTTTTTT
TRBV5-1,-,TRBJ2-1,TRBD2,CASSLVASGRYNEQFF,TGCGCCAGCAGCTTGGTGGCTAGCGGGCGTTACAATGAGCAGTTCTTC
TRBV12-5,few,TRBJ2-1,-,CASGFRGSSYNEQFF,TGTGCTAGTGGCTTTCGGGGGAGCTCCTACAATGAGCAGTTCTTC
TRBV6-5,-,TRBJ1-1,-,CASTPTGVITEAFF,TGTGCCAGCACCCCGACAGGTGTAATCACTGAAGCTTTCTTT
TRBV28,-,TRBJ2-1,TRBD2,CASSLMAGTSGYNEQFF,TGTGCCAGCAGTCTAATGGCCGGGACTAGCGGTTACAATGAGCAGTTCTTC
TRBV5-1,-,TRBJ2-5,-,CASSSGHSEPETQYF,TGCGCCAGCAGCTCGGGACACTCAGAACCAGAGACCCAGTACTTC
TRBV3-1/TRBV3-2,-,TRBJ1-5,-,CASMEDQPQHF,TGTGCCAGCATGGAGGATCAGCCCCAGCATTTT
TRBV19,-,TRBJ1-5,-,CATETTGNQPQHF,TGTGCCACCGAGACGACAGGTAATCAGCCCCAGCATTTT
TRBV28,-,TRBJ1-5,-,CASSSAGTFSNQPQHF,TGTGCCAGCAGTTCCGCAGGGACATTTAGCAATCAGCCCCAGCATTTT
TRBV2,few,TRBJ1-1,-,CASTGGGTEAFF,TGTGCCAGTACCGGGGGGGGGACTGAAGCTTTCTTT
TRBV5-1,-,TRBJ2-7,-,CASRTESEFYYEQYF,TGCGCCAGCAGGACAGAATCGGAATTTTACTACGAGCAGTACTTC
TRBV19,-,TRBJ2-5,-,CASSIWKGLSGETQYF,TGTGCCAGTAGTATCTGGAAGGGGCTCAGTGGGGAGACCCAGTACTTC
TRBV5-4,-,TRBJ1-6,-,CASSEDRNNSPLHF,TGTGCCAGCAGCGAGGACAGAAATAATTCACCCCTCCACTTT
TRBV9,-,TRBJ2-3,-,CASSVGLVGTDTQYF,TGTGCCAGCAGCGTAGGTTTAGTGGGCACAGATACGCAGTATTTT
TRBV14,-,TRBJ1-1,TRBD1,CASSQDRTGLTEAFF,TGTGCCAGCAGCCAAGACCGGACAGGTTTGACTGAAGCTTTCTTT
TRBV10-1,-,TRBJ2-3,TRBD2,CASSEGTSGGADTQYF,TGCGCCAGCAGTGAGGGCACTAGCGGGGGAGCGGATACGCAGTATTTT
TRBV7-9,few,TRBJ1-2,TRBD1,CASSPGQGFGGYTF,TGTGCCAGCAGCCCGGGACAGGGTTTCGGTGGCTACACCTTC
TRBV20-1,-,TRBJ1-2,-,CSASQVNYGYTF,TGCAGTGCTAGTCAGGTTAACTATGGCTACACCTTC
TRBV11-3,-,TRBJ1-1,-,CASSSNTNTEAFF,TGTGCCAGCAGCTCCAACACGAACACTGAAGCTTTCTTT
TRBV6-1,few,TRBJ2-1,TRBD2,CASSGAVAGAYNEQFF,TGTGCCAGCAGTGGAGCGGTAGCGGGGGCCTACAATGAGCAGTTCTTC
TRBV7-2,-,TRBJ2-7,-,CASSLGLGSYEQYF,TGTGCCAGCAGCTTAGGATTGGGGAGCTACGAGCAGTACTTC
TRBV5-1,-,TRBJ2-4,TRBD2,CASSLVASGAAGKNIQYF,TGCGCCAGCAGCTTGGTTGCTAGCGGGGCCGCGGGCAAAAACATTCAGTACTTC
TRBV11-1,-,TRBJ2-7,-,CASSLLAGGLYEQYF,TGTGCCAGCAGCTTATTGGCAGGGGGGCTTTACGAGCAGTACTTC
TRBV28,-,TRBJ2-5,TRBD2,CATKSGRAVGGTQYF,TGTGCCACCAAAAGCGGGAGAGCCGTAGGAGGGACCCAGTACTTC
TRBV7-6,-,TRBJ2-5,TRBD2,CASSPTLAGADQETQYF,TGTGCCAGCAGCCCTACACTAGCGGGGGCCGACCAAGAGACCCAGTACTTC
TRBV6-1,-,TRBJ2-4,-,CASSEVVRNIQYF,TGTGCCAGCAGTGAAGTCGTCCGGAACATTCAGTACTTC
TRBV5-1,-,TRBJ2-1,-,CASSLTPYSNLFYNEQFF,TGCGCCAGCAGCTTGACTCCCTACTCCAATCTATTCTACAATGAGCAGTTCTTC
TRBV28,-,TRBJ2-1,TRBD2,CASSTPTSGTYNEQFF,TGTGCCAGCAGCACCCCTACTAGCGGAACCTACAATGAGCAGTTCTTC
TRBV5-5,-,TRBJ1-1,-,CASSLVRTAAKRVNTEAFF,TGTGCCAGCAGCTTGGTTCGGACAGCCGCGAAAAGGGTGAACACTGAAGCTTTCTTT
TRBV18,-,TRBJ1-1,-,CASSPSPDGSEAFF,TGTGCCAGCTCACCATCCCCTGACGGGAGTGAAGCTTTCTTT
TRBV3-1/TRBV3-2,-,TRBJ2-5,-,CASSHGGIIQETQYF,TGTGCCAGCAGCCACGGGGGAATAATCCAAGAGACCCAGTACTTC
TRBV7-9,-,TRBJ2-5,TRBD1,CASSPGTGETQYF,TGTGCCAGCAGCCCCGGGACAGGGGAGACCCAGTACTTC
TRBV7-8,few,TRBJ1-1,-,CASSSGVLTEAFF,TGTGCCAGCAGCTCCGGGGTTTTGACTGAAGCTTTCTTT
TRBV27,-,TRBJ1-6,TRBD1,CASSSSGTASSIYNSPLHF,TGTGCCAGCAGTTCCTCCGGGACAGCCTCCAGTATATATAATTCACCCCTCCACTTT
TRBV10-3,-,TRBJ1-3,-,CAISVPGSGNTIYF,TGTGCCATCAGTGTCCCAGGGTCTGGAAACACCATATATTTT
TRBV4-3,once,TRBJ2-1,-,CASSQGAGALYNEQFF,TGCGCCAGCAGCCAAGGCGCAGGGGCCCTCTACAATGAGCAGTTCTTC